A selection of T cell receptor beta chains follows, all from one sample in a study of T-cell memory formation after mild COVID-19. Via MiXCR, TCRdb re-called the 5' RACE reads, giving one row per CDR3 protein. The sample holds approximately 500,000 distinct CDR3 sequences; around a quarter are singletons and the top ten take under 15%. The specimen sequenced was PBMCs or a T cell subset sorted from them (not recorded which). Every receptor here comes from an adult woman who had mild COVID-19 (a few samples of this study predate the infection). Cell type and time point are not known. CDR3s leave out the opening cysteine and the closing phenylalanine or tryptophan. A D gene is named only where the DNA matches it firmly. Size values are once, few and many counts, or a class for expanded clones, and some rows have none.

TRBD2 few TRBV20-1 SARGLAGLGYEQY
. few TRBV25-1 ASSEFAGVNYGYT
TRBD1 . TRBV5-1 ASSLRQGDRGDTEAF
TRBD2 few TRBV10-3 AISVGGRTAAGEKETQY
. many TRBV5-1 ASSLEGYSNQPQH
. . TRBV12-3/TRBV12-4 ASSSTENPDVEQF
TRBD1 many TRBV12-3/TRBV12-4 ASSETGGVSGEQY
TRBD2 few TRBV4-3 ASSQELAGGPGGTQY
TRBD1 few TRBV2 ASSDPRVTGTTNEKLF
. few TRBV11-2 ASSLFGDGVDTQY
. few TRBV12-3/TRBV12-4 ASSSFYRGSTDTQY
. . TRBV3-1 ASSAGVPNYGYT
. many TRBV6-1 ASSVGGALNYGYT
. few TRBV7-9 ASGQTDTYEQY
TRBD2 . TRBV7-9 ASLAGTSGSGQETQY
. few TRBV6-5 ASSYLSGNEQF
. few TRBV5-1 ASSPNTANTEAF
. few TRBV4-1 ASSQAGESYTDTQY
TRBD2 . TRBV5-1 ASSLDTSGGTDTQY
TRBD2 . TRBV4-2 ASSQDASGGPHEQF
TRBD2 few TRBV12-3/TRBV12-4 ASSRIAGASTDTQY
TRBD2 few TRBV7-6 ASSSRTSGGPSTHTQY
. few TRBV5-6 ASSSTGKGNEQY
. few TRBV10-3 AITGGGPNTEAF
TRBD1 . TRBV29-1 SVGSTGAGDTQY
. few TRBV19 ASSIDQAGSSYNEQF
TRBD1 . TRBV5-6 ASSPQGRYGYT
. few TRBV6-5 ASSDQGSGANVLT
. many TRBV19 ASKDGGGIQETQY
TRBD1 . TRBV29-1 SVGDRAETQY
. . TRBV7-7 ASSASMGVLHEQY
TRBD2 few TRBV24-1 ATSDSGLAGFYNEQF
. . TRBV7-7 ASSLFADPTGELF
. . TRBV12-3/TRBV12-4 ASRLTGPGNTIY
TRBD2 . TRBV7-2 ASSPTYSPGLLYEQY
. . TRBV18 ASSTERNTIY
. . TRBV5-1 ASSLGPRTDRDTQY
. . TRBV5-6 ASSLWGTLEAAGDMNTEAF
. few TRBV5-5 ASSPQPALNYGYT
. . TRBV24-1 ATSFRGRETQY
TRBD1 few TRBV12-3/TRBV12-4 ASGDRGSYEQY
. . TRBV25-1 ATARGNEQF
. few TRBV5-1 ASSSPLDQEQETQY
TRBD1 . TRBV12-3/TRBV12-4 ASSDTGGSNQPQH
TRBD2 . TRBV7-8 ASSAPPLGLASSYNEQF
. . TRBV7-9 ASSGGALTYGYT
. few TRBV7-9 ASSLAQGTTGTEAF
TRBD2 . TRBV12-3/TRBV12-4 ASSPTGTSPYEQY
TRBD2 few TRBV14 ASSPRLADEQF
. . TRBV7-2 ASSQTGATEAF
. many TRBV7-2 ASSLGFGNEQF
TRBD2 . TRBV5-1 ASSFLAGPNTGELF
. . TRBV2 ASGSGRETQY
. . TRBV14 ASSQETVGDTQY
. few TRBV5-6 ASSLGSGRFGGAQSGREKLF